The clone carrying this T cell receptor beta chain was picked up a small number of times. Its antigen is not identified. The sample belongs to a study of post-analysis software for immune sequencing data. Points from the study as a whole: Among four to six TRBV segments more frequent in patients than controls were TRBV5-6, TRBV5-1 and TRBV20-1.

Carried by the TCR beta cDNA libraries were unique molecular identifiers. Via MiXCR, TCRdb re-called the PCR reads, giving one row per CDR3 protein. The data contain fewer than 900,000 distinct CDR3 sequences, around 46% of them singletons. Trimming at V came to 4 bases and at J to 1 base, leaving 10 bases not matched to a gene. CDR1 and CDR2 (germline): SGHRS, YFSETQ. This CDR3 contains 16 residues. The receptor was derived from a girl aged 10-17 years with multiple sclerosis. V gene TRBV5-1 combines with J gene TRBJ1-2, with 7 bases identical to TRBD1. Sequenced: blood. CDR3 sequence reads: CASSPGQDRLNYGYTF. CDR3 nucleotide sequence: TGCGCCAGCAGCCCCGGACAGGATAGGCTTAACTATGGCTACACCTTC.